Below, 27 T cell receptor beta chains from the same sample are listed, as sequenced in a study of T cells after yellow fever vaccination. A single record per CDR3 protein comes from TCRdb applying MiXCR to the 5' RACE reads. This sample has about 120,000 distinct CDR3 sequences, with roughly 8.9% found just once. Sample: CD8+ T cells sorted from PBMCs, taken 45 days after the yellow fever booster vaccination. The receptors were sampled from a man aged 25-40 years who received the YFV17D yellow fever vaccine.

As regards this clonotype: With a much larger clone just one base away, this may be a read error. The chain links TRBV29-1 to TRBJ2-7; D remains ambiguous. Germline CDR1 and CDR2: SQVTM and ANQGSEA. CDR3 size: 13 residues. With 1 base removed from V and 7 bases from J, the gap between germline ends came to 14 bases. CDR3 protein: CSVEGFVSKEQYF. The CDR3 bases are TGCAGCGTTGAAGGGTTCGTCAGCAAAGAGCAGTACTTC.

This clonotype appeared many times. The J gene is TRBJ2-5, the V gene TRBV28, with D tentatively TRBD1 (5 bases). CDR3 length: 9 amino acids. Germline V gene data show CDR1 as MDHEN and CDR2 as SYDVKM. Deletions cut 5 bases from V and 13 bases from J, with 8 bases between. In nucleotides, the CDR3 is TGTGCCAGCAGTGCTAGGGGGTACTTC. Its protein product is CASSARGYF. Together with reference TRBV28 and TRBJ2-5, the CDR3 gives the full variable domain: DVKVTQSSRYLVKRTGEKVFLECVQDMDHENMFWYRQDPGLGLRLIYFSYDVKMKEKGDIPEGYSVSREKKERFSLILESASTNQTSMYLCASSARGYFGPGTRLLVL.

This clonotype was observed at least ten times. The rearrangement links TRBV7-9 to TRBJ2-1, with D uncertain. CDR1 is SEHNR and CDR2 is FQNEAQ in the germline V gene (reference sequence). Trimming removed 9 bases at V and 5 bases at J, with 11 bases between. This CDR3 region has 12 residues. The CDR3 loop is CASWTGNNEQFF. Written as DNA, the CDR3 is TGTGCCAGTTGGACCGGAAACAATGAGCAGTTCTTC.

This clonotype was detected many times. J is TRBJ2-5 and V is TRBV29-1; 8 positions agree with TRBD1. V dropped 4 bases and J dropped 5; count of bases not matched to a gene: 6. The CDR3 spans 13 residues. In germline, CDR1 is SQVTM, CDR2 ANQGSEA. Here the CDR3 reads CSVVAGGWETQYF. In DNA form, the CDR3 reads TGCAGCGTTGTCGCAGGGGGCTGGGAGACCCAGTACTTC.

This clonotype was recorded at least ten times. J is TRBJ2-1 and V is TRBV13, with 9 positions matching TRBD1. The CDR3 is made up of 16 amino acids. CDR1 and CDR2 (germline): PRHDT, FYEKMQ (reference sequence). The trim removed 1 base at V and 6 bases at J, leaving 7 bases unmatched. The CDR3 is CASSLAPGQGGNEQFF. For the CDR3, the DNA is TGTGCCAGCAGCTTAGCACCGGGACAGGGCGGCAATGAGCAGTTCTTC.

The gene calls are TRBV9 and TRBJ2-5; D uncertain. The V end was cut by 3 bases, the J end by 2 bases, with 17 bases between. This CDR3 has 16 residues. Germline V gene sequence: CDR1 SGDLS, CDR2 YYNGEE. CDR3 sequence: CASSELDLQFQETQYF. The CDR3, as DNA: TGTGCCAGCAGCGAGTTAGACCTACAGTTTCAAGAGACCCAGTACTTC.

This clonotype was detected many times. The rearrangement uses TRBV4-3 and TRBJ2-1; a weak D match, TRBD2 (6 bases). The CDR3 contains 16 residues. V lost 0 bases, J lost 15 bases, and 24 bases lay in between. The germline gives CDR1 LGHNA, CDR2 YSLEER. CDR3 nucleotide sequence: TGCGCCAGCAGCCAAGATCTCGGGACTGGCGGGGCCCTGGGGTTCTTC. Amino acids: CASSQDLGTGGALGFF.

In this sample, this clonotype turned up many times. V gene TRBV12-5 combines with J gene TRBJ2-1; 11 bases line up with TRBD2. This CDR3 region has 17 residues. Germline values: CDR1 LGHNT, CDR2 FRNRAP. V lost 4 bases and J lost 8; bases outside the gene matches: 13. CDR3 sequence reads: CASGSGVVTSGTDEQFF. The CDR3 nucleotides read TGTGCTAGTGGTTCCGGAGTGGTGACTAGCGGGACCGATGAGCAGTTCTTC.

This clonotype was counted ten times or more. The gene calls are TRBV7-9 and TRBJ2-3, with a tentative D call TRBD2 (5 bases). Trimming pared 3 bases from V and 0 bases from J, leaving 10 bases between. Germline V CDR1 and CDR2: SEHNR, FQNEAQ (reference sequence). There are 15 residues in the CDR3. The CDR3 is CASSFGVLSTDTQYF. DNA for the CDR3: TGTGCCAGCAGCTTCGGGGTCCTTAGCACAGATACGCAGTATTTT.

The rearrangement joins TRBV29-1 to TRBJ2-1, with 8 bases identical to TRBD2. V lost 7 bases to trimming and J lost 5 bases; unmatched junction nucleotides: 10. The CDR3 has 14 amino acids. Germline V gene lookup returns CDR1 SQVTM and CDR2 ANQGSEA. The CDR3 DNA reads TGCAGCGCTCAAGGTAGCGGGATAAACAATGAGCAGTTCTTC. It codes for CSAQGSGINNEQFF.

At least ten counts were recorded for this clonotype. This chain uses TRBV20-1 with TRBJ2-7; TRBD2 matches at 12 bases. The CDR3 is 17 amino acids. The V and J ends lost 0 bases and 0 bases, in that order; junction bases with no gene match: 6. Germline CDR1 DFQATT, CDR2 SNEGSKA (reference sequence). The CDR3 sequence is CSARDASGRESSYEQYF. Here the CDR3 DNA reads TGCAGTGCTAGAGATGCTAGCGGGAGGGAGAGCTCCTACGAGCAGTACTTC.

This clonotype was observed at least ten times. This chain connects TRBV10-2 to TRBJ2-7, with 9 bases matching TRBD1. Germline CDR1 WSHSY, CDR2 SAAADI. The length of the CDR3 is 14 residues. The ends lost 5 bases at V and 2 bases at J; junction bases unmatched: 4. The CDR3: CASSTGTGTYEQYF. CDR3 nucleotide sequence: TGCGCCAGCAGTACCGGGACAGGGACCTACGAGCAGTACTTC.

This clonotype was counted a few times. The chain joins TRBV6-2 or TRBV6-3 to TRBJ2-2, with unresolved D. CDR1 and CDR2 (germline): MNHEY, SVGEGT. Trimming took off 6 bases at V and 7 bases at J, with 12 bases between the two ends. The CDR3 is made up of 13 amino acids. The CDR3 region has the DNA TGTGCCAGCAGCCGGGCTGTGAACGGGGAGCTGTTTTTT. Amino acids: CASSRAVNGELFF.

A few counts support this clonotype. The rearrangement joins TRBV6-1 to TRBJ1-4; D is ambiguous. The CDR3 has 14 residues. Trimming pared 4 bases from V and 4 bases from J, leaving 10 bases between. Germline V gene data show CDR1 as MNHNS and CDR2 as SASEGT. CDR3 DNA: TGTGCCAGCAGTGTCCGGGGAGTTAATGAAAAACTGTTTTTT. This translates into CASSVRGVNEKLFF.

Ten or more counts support this clonotype. This chain connects TRBV7-3 to TRBJ2-5; D perhaps matches TRBD2 (5 bases). Looked up from germline, CDR1 is SGHTA and CDR2 is FQGTGA. The CDR3 covers 13 residues. Trimming removed 1 base at V and 9 bases at J, with 12 bases between. The CDR3 sequence is CASSLIGDGAQYF. DNA for the CDR3: TGTGCCAGCAGCTTAATAGGAGACGGGGCCCAGTACTTC. Combining the CDR3 with reference TRBV7-3 and TRBJ2-5 gives the whole variable domain GAGVSQTPSNKVTEKGKYVELRCDPISGHTALYWYRQSLGQGPEFLIYFQGTGAADDSGLPNDRFFAVRPEGSVSTLKIQRTERGDSAVYLCASSLIGDGAQYFGPGTRLLVL.

This clonotype was seen ten or more times. The chain has TRBV5-1 and TRBJ2-1, with 13 bases lining up with TRBD2. Unmatched junction bases numbered 7, after V lost 4 bases and J lost 3 bases. Germline CDR1 and CDR2: SGHRS and YFSETQ. The CDR3 runs to 17 residues. CDR3 nucleotide sequence: TGCGCCAGCAGCGTTGGACTAGCGGGGGACCACTACAATGAGCAGTTCTTC. Translation: CASSVGLAGDHYNEQFF.

This clonotype has just a few counts. The rearrangement links TRBV7-6 to TRBJ2-2, with D unclear. Germline CDR1 is SGHVS and CDR2 is FNYEAQ. V was trimmed by 5 bases and J by 7 bases, leaving 17 bases between them. This CDR3 spans 15 amino acids. The CDR3 protein is CASSPEVRSFGELFF. Here the CDR3 DNA reads TGTGCCAGCAGCCCCGAGGTCAGATCGTTCGGGGAGCTGTTTTTT.

This clonotype was recorded many times. The rearrangement uses TRBV7-9 and TRBJ2-7; 8 positions match TRBD2. Trimming removed 2 bases from V and 4 bases from J; junction bases left unmatched: 7. The CDR3 contains 15 residues. CDR1 SEHNR and CDR2 FQNEAQ come from the germline V gene (reference sequence). CDR3 in DNA: TGTGCCAGCAGCTTAATGACGGGAGGGAGTTACGAGCAGTACTTC. Its protein product is CASSLMTGGSYEQYF.

This clonotype was observed a few times. The V gene is TRBV7-2, the J gene TRBJ1-4; D perhaps matches TRBD1 (5 bases). The V end was cut by 5 bases, the J end by 7 bases, with 14 bases between. Germline CDR1 and CDR2: SGHTA and FQGNSA. The CDR3 has 14 residues. The CDR3 loop reads CASSLTRGAEKLFF. The CDR3 DNA reads TGTGCCAGCAGCCTAACCCGTGGGGCTGAAAAACTGTTTTTT. Variable domain in full (rest from reference TRBV7-2 and TRBJ1-4): GAGVSQSPSNKVTEKGKDVELRCDPISGHTALYWYRQSLGQGLEFLIYFQGNSAPDKSGLPSDRFSAERTGGSVSTLTIQRTQQEDSAVYLCASSLTRGAEKLFFGSGTQLSVL.

There are many counts of this clonotype. The chain is built from TRBV29-1 and TRBJ2-7, with D perhaps matching TRBD1 (5 bases). V lost 4 bases to trimming and J lost 5 bases, with 15 bases between them. The CDR3 extends over 13 amino acids. Per germline, CDR1 SQVTM and CDR2 ANQGSEA. The CDR3, as DNA: TGCAGCGTTGGGTTCGAGGCAGGGCACGAGCAGTACTTC. Protein sequence: CSVGFEAGHEQYF.

DNA for the CDR3: TGTACCTTCAGTTTAAACAGGGGGCCGTCTAGCACAGATACGCAGTATTTT. Its protein product is CTFSLNRGPSSTDTQYF. The chain combines TRBV12-3 or TRBV12-4 with TRBJ2-3; 9 bases are a match to TRBD1. The length of the CDR3 is 17 residues.

This clonotype was picked up many times. The chain recombines TRBV10-1 with TRBJ2-7; tentatively, D is TRBD1 or TRBD2 (5 bases each). Trimming removed 4 bases from V and 2 bases from J, with 9 bases in between. Germline lookup yields CDR1 WNHNN and CDR2 SYGVQD (reference sequence). The CDR3 totals 13 residues. CDR3 nucleotide sequence: TGCGCCAGCAGTGCTGGGACCCCCTACGAGCAGTACTTC. It codes for CASSAGTPYEQYF.

Of note for this clonotype: Just one base apart from a much larger clone, this may be a read error. In this CDR3 the conserved last residue, phenylalanine or tryptophan, is missing, so a read error is likely. It is unclear where the CDR3 begins or ends on the DNA, so no DNA is shown, and the CDR3 is as TCRdb lists it. The chain recombines TRBV7-9 with TRBJ2-7; the table assigns TRBD1, which was not confirmed against the DNA. From germline, CDR1 is SEHNR and CDR2 FQNEAQ (reference sequence). Both ends counted, the CDR3 spans 11 residues. CDR3 amino acids: CASSPDTWIYL.

In this sample, this clonotype turned up many times. The chain recombines TRBV7-2 with TRBJ2-1; TRBD2 aligns across 7 bases. Germline V gene sequence: CDR1 SGHTA, CDR2 FQGNSA. This CDR3 region has 16 residues. V was pared by 2 bases and J by 2 bases, with 6 bases of the junction left unmatched. The DNA of the CDR3 is TGTGCCAGCAGCTTACCTAGCGGTCCGGCCTACAATGAGCAGTTCTTC. Translated, it gives CASSLPSGPAYNEQFF.

This clonotype was detected ten times or more. This chain links TRBV6-1 with TRBJ2-3; TRBD2 aligns across 8 bases. The germline gives CDR1 MNHNS, CDR2 SASEGT. CDR3 length equals 16 residues. Trimming cost V 4 bases and J 1 base; bases outside gene matches: 7. CDR3 in amino acids: CASSVSGTPGTDTQYF. CDR3 bases: TGTGCCAGCAGTGTTAGCGGGACCCCGGGCACAGATACGCAGTATTTT.

The table lists this clonotype with many counts. The chain is built from TRBV6-5 and TRBJ1-1; 7 positions match TRBD1. The V and J ends lost 2 bases and 8 bases, in that order; junction bases with no gene match: 14. CDR3 size: 16 residues. Germline V lookup: CDR1 MNHEY, CDR2 SVGAGI. CDR3: CASSYTTGQPNVEAFF. The CDR3, as DNA: TGTGCCAGCAGTTACACTACGGGACAGCCGAATGTCGAAGCTTTCTTT.

The sample holds many counts of this clonotype. This clone may be a read error of a much larger clone one base away. This chain uses TRBV12-3 or TRBV12-4 with TRBJ2-1, with TRBD2 matching 9 bases. The CDR3 sequence is 19 residues long. The CDR3 coding sequence is TGTGCCATCAGTTTAGAACTAGCGGGCTTGGGGGACCTTTACAATGAGCAGTTCTTC. Protein product: CAISLELAGLGDLYNEQFF.